This record covers a single TCR beta chain. This sample was included in a study of shared T cell receptors in the human thymus. The CDR3 sequence is 14 residues long. J gave up 5 bases and V 4 bases, and 5 bases lay outside the gene matches. From germline, CDR1 is SGDLS and CDR2 YYNGEE. Some clones are missing from TCRdb's copy, which holds only in-frame ones; the method was immunoSEQ multiplex PCR. The profile shows more than 300,000 clones, 85% to 95% of them singletons. The sample consisted of thymocytes. This sequence joins TRBV9 and TRBJ1-1, with TRBD1 matching over 10 bases. The receptor was isolated from a human donor. CDR3 in amino acids: CASSKGTGETEAFF. CDR3 DNA sequence: TGTGCCAGCAGCAAGGGGACAGGGGAGACTGAAGCTTTCTTT. Filled out from reference TRBV9 and TRBJ1-1, the complete variable domain reads DSGVTQTPKHLITATGQRVTLRCSPRSGDLSVYWYQQSLDQGLQFLIQYYNGEERAKGNILERFSAQQFPDLHSELNLSSLELGDSALYFCASSKGTGETEAFFGQGTRLTVV.